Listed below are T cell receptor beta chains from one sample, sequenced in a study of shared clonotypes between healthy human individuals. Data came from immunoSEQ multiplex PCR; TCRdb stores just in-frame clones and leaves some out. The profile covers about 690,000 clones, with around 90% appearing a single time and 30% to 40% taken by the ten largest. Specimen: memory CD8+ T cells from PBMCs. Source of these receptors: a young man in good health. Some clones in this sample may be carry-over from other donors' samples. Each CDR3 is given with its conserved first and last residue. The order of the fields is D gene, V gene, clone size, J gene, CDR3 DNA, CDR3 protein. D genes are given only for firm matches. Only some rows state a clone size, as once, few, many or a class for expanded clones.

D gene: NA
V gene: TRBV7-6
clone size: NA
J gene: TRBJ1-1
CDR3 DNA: TGTGCCAGCAGCTTACCAGACAGCGCCATAAACACTGAAGCTTTCTTT
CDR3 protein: CASSLPDSAINTEAFF

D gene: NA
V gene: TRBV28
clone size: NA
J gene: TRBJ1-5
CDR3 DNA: TGTGCCAGCAGTTTAGATAATAGCAATCAGCCCCAGCATTTT
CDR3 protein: CASSLDNSNQPQHF

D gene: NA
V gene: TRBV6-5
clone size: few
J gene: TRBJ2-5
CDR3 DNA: TGTGCCAGCAGTCATAAAGGGGAGACCCAGTACTTC
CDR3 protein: CASSHKGETQYF

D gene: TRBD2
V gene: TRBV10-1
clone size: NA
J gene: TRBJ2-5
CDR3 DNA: TGCGCCAGCAGTGAATGGCGGGAGGGCCAAGAGACCCAGTACTTC
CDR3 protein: CASSEWREGQETQYF

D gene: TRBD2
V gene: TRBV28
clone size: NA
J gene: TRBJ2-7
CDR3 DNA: TGTGCCAGCAGTCTGACTAGCGGGAGGCTCCACGAGCAGTACTTC
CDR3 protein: CASSLTSGRLHEQYF

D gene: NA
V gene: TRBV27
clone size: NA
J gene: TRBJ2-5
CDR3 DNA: TGTGCCAGCAGTTTTTCTATTTGGGAGACCCAGTACTTC
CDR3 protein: CASSFSIWETQYF

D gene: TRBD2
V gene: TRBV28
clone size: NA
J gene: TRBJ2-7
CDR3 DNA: TGTGCCAGCAGTTATACTAGCGCGGCGGAGCAGTACTTC
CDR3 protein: CASSYTSAAEQYF

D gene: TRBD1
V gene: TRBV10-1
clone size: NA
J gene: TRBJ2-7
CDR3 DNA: TGCGCCAGCAGTGAGTCGGGACAGCTCACGGAGCAGTACTTC
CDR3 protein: CASSESGQLTEQYF

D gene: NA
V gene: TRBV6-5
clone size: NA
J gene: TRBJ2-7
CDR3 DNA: TGTGCCAGCAGTTACCGGGGCGGGACATTCTCCTACGAGCAGTACTTC
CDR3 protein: CASSYRGGTFSYEQYF

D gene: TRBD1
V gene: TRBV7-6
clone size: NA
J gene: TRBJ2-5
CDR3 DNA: TGTGCCAGCAGCTTAGAGGAGACAGGGACCTTATGGGAGACCCAGTACTTC
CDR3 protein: CASSLEETGTLWETQYF

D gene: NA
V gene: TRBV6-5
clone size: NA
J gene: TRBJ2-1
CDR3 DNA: TGTGCCAGCAGCCCCTCAATCGGCGGCAACAATGAGCAGTTCTTC
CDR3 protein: CASSPSIGGNNEQFF

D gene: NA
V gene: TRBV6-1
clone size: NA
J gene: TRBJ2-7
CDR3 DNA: TGTGCCAGCAGTGGAGGGTTGGCTCTCTCCTACGAGCAGTACTTC
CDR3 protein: CASSGGLALSYEQYF

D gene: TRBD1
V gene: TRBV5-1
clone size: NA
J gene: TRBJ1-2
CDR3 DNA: TGCGCCAGCAGCTCTCGACAGGGGGCGACCTATGGCTACACCTTC
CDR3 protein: CASSSRQGATYGYTF

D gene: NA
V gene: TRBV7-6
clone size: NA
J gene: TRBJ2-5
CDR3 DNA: TGTGCCAGCAGCTTAATAGCTGGGAGAGAGACCCAGTACTTC
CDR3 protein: CASSLIAGRETQYF

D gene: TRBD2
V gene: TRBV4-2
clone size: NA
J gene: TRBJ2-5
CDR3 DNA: TGTGCCAGCAGCCAAGAACTAGCGGGCGGACAAGAGACCCAGTACTTC
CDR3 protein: CASSQELAGGQETQYF

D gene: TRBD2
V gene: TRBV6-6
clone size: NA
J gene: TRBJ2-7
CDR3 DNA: TGTGCCAGCAGTTACCCTGGGGAGGGTCGGAGGGAGCAGTACTTC
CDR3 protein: CASSYPGEGRREQYF

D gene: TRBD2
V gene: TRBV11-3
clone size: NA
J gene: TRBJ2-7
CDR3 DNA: TGTGCCAGCAGCTTAGGAGCTAGCGGTTCCTACGAGCAGTACTTC
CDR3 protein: CASSLGASGSYEQYF

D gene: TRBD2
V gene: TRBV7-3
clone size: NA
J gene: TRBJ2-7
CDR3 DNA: TGTGCCAGCAGCTTAACTAGCGGGAGCGGCGAGCAGTACTTC
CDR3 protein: CASSLTSGSGEQYF

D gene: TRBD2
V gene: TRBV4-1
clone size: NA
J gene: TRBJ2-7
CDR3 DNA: TGCGCCAGCAGCCAAGACAGACTAGCGGCCCCCTACGAGCAGTACTTC
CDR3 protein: CASSQDRLAAPYEQYF

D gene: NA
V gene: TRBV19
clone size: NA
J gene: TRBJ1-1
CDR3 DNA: TGTGCCAGTAGTATTTTGGTTGGCGCGGCAGAAGCTTTCTTT
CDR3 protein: CASSILVGAAEAFF

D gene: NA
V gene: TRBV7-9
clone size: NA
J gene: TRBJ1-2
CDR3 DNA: TGTGCCAGCAGCTTAGGGCAGGGACCCTATGGCTACACCTTC
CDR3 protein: CASSLGQGPYGYTF

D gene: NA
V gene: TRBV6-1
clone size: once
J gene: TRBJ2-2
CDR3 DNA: TGTGCCAGCAGTGAAGGTGTCTGGCGCACCGGGGAGCTGTTTTTT
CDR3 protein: CASSEGVWRTGELFF

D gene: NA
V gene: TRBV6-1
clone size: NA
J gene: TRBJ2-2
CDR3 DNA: TGTGCCAGCAGTGTATACAGGGCGAACACCGGGGAGCTGTTTTTT
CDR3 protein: CASSVYRANTGELFF

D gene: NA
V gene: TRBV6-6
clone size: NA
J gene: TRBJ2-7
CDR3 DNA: TGTGCCAGCAGTTACGAACGGGCGCAGACCTACGAGCAGTACTTC
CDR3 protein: CASSYERAQTYEQYF

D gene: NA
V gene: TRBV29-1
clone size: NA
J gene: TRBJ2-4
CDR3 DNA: TGCAGCGTTGAAGATCAAGGGACAGCCAAAAACATTCAGTACTTC
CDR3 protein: CSVEDQGTAKNIQYF

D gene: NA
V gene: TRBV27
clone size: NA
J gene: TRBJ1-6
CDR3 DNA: TGTGCCAGCAGCCTGGACAGAACAAATAATTCACCCCTCCACTTT
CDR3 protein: CASSLDRTNNSPLHF

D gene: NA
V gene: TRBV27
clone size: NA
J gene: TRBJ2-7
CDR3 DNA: TGTGCCAGCAGTTTGTTTCGGGGGCCCTACTCCTACGAGCAGTACTTC
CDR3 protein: CASSLFRGPYSYEQYF

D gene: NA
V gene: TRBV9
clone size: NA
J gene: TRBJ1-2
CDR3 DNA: TGTGCCAGCAGCGATACTAACCGGGTAGGGGAGAGTGATGGCTACACCTTC
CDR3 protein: CASSDTNRVGESDGYTF

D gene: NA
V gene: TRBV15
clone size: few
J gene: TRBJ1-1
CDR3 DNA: TGTGCCACCCACGGGGGCGCCGGCCCGCACACTGAAGCTTTCTTT
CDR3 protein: CATHGGAGPHTEAFF

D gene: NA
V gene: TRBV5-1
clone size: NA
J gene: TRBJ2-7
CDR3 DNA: TGCGCCAGCAGCAACCGGGACTGGGGAGACTACGAGCAGTACTTC
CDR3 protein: CASSNRDWGDYEQYF

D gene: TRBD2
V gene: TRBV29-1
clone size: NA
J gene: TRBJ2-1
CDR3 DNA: TGCAGCGTCCGGACTAGCGGGAGCGTGTACAATGAGCAGTTCTTC
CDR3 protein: CSVRTSGSVYNEQFF

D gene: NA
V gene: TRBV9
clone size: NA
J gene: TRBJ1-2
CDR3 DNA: TGTGCCAGCAGCGTAGTTGTGGGCCCCTTACCCAACTATGGCTACACCTTC
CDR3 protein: CASSVVVGPLPNYGYTF

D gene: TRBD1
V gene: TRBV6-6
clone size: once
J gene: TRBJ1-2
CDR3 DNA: TGTGCCAGCAGTACAGGGGATGGCTACACCTTC
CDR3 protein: CASSTGDGYTF

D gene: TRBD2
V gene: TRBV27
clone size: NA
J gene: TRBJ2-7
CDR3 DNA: TGTGCCAGCAGTTCCCTGCGGGGGTCCTACGAGCAGTACTTC
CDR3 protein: CASSSLRGSYEQYF

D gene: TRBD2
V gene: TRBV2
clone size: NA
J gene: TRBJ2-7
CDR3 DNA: TGTGCCAGCAGTGAGGGTAGCGGGAGTCCTCTCGAGCAGTACTTC
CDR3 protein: CASSEGSGSPLEQYF

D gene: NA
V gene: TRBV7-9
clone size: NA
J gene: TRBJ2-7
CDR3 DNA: TGTGCCAGCAGCCGGGGACGGGCGTCCTGGGAGGACGAGCAGTACTTC
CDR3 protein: CASSRGRASWEDEQYF

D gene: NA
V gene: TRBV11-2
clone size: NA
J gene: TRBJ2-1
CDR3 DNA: TGTGCCAGCAGCGCCAGGGTGGACAATGAGCAGTTCTTC
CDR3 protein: CASSARVDNEQFF

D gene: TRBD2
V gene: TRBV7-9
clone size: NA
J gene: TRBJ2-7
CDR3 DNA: TGTGCCAGCAGCTTTGGGGGAGCGGGGGAGCAGTACTTC
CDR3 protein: CASSFGGAGEQYF

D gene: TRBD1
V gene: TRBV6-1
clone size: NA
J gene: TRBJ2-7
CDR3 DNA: TGTGCCAGCAGTGGGACAGGTCACTCCTACGAGCAGTACTTC
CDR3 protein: CASSGTGHSYEQYF

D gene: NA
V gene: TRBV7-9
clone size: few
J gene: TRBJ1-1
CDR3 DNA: TGTGCCAGCAGCTTAGTGGGAGGGTTGAACACTGAAGCTTTCTTT
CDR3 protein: CASSLVGGLNTEAFF

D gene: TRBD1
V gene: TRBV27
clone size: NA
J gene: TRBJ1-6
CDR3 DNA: TGTGCCAGCAGTACCCGACAGGGGCCCCTCAATTCACCCCTCCACTTT
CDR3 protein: CASSTRQGPLNSPLHF

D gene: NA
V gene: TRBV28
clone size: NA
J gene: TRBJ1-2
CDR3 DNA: TGTGCCAGCAGTTTTGCCCCTGCCAGGACGTATGGCTACACCTTC
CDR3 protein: CASSFAPARTYGYTF

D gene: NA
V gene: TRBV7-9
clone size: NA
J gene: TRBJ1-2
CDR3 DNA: TGTGCCAGCAGCTGGACAGACTTCTATGGCTACACCTTC
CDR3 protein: CASSWTDFYGYTF

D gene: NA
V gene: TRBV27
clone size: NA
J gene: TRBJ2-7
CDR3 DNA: TGTGCCAGCAGTTTAGGGTCCGGGACGGTCTACGAGCAGTACTTC
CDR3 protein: CASSLGSGTVYEQYF

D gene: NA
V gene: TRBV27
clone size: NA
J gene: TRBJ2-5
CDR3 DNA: TGTGCCAGCAGTTTGGGGACCCAGTACTTC
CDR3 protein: CASSLGTQYF

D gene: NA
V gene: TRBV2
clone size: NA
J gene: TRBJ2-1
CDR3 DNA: TGTGCCAGCACCCTTAGTTATGAGCAGTTCTTC
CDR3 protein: CASTLSYEQFF

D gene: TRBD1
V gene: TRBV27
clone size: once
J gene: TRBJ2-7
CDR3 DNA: TGTGCCAGCAGTCCTTCGAAAGGGGGCGTCTCCTACGAGCAGTACTTC
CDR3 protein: CASSPSKGGVSYEQYF